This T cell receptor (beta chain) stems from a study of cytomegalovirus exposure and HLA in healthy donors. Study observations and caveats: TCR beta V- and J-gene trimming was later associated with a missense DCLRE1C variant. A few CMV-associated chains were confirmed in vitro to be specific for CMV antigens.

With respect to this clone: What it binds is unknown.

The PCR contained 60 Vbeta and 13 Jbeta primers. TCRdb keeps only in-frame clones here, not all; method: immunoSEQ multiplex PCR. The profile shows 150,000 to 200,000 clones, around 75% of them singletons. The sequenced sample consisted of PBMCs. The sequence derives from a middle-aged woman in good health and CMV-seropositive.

The CDR3 here is CAAGTGGYEQYF. The CDR3 bases are TGTGCCGCCGGGACAGGGGGCTACGAGCAGTACTTC. The chain employs TRBV19 and TRBJ2-7; 11 nucleotides align to TRBD1. V shed 11 bases and J 3 bases; nucleotides not matched to a gene: 3. The CDR3 is 12 amino acids. CDR1 and CDR2 from the germline V gene are LNHDA and SQIVND (reference sequence).